This T cell receptor beta chain was sequenced in a study of blood T cell repertoires in COVID-19. Assay used: immunoSEQ multiplex PCR; TCRdb lists only in-frame clones, some missing. Of 200,000 to 250,000 clones in the sample, approximately 78% were seen once. Germline CDR1 and CDR2: SGHDT and YYEEEE. The CDR3 runs 12 residues. Trimming pared 3 bases from V and 8 bases from J, leaving 11 bases between. This sequence joins TRBV5-6 and TRBJ1-2; D might be TRBD1 (6 bases). The specimen sequenced was peripheral blood. The origin of this receptor is a woman of 80 years or more with COVID-19, enrolled during active disease. The CDR3 DNA sequence: TGTGCCAGCAGCTCCACAGGGTTAGGCTACACCTTC. Its translation is CASSSTGLGYTF.